Here is one T cell receptor (beta chain) with its context. The antigen it recognizes is unknown. No base-level quality is on record; no much larger clone is a single base apart. Library preparation used the immunoSEQ multiplex PCR assay. For the multiplex PCR, a mixture combining 60 forward primers for TCR Vbeta segments and 13 reverse primers for TCR Jbeta segments was used. The CDR3 region of rearranged TCR beta genes was amplified from genomic DNA with a multiplex PCR assay. The amplified TCR beta libraries were sequenced on the Illumina HiSeq System as 87-base-pair reads. In the original analysis: In a later analysis, tens of millions of unique TCR beta chains were counted across the approximately 640 repertoires, and approximately 11 million of these chains were shared by at least two donors. Raw reads were error-corrected and collapsed into unique sequences with a nearest-neighbor algorithm that merged closely related sequences to remove PCR and sequencing errors. V, D and J gene segments were assigned by aligning CDR3 sequences to IMGT reference sequences. For a sequence to be retained, at least a six-nucleotide match to both a V gene segment and a J gene segment was required. A rearrangement was called productive if the CDR3 had no stop codons and remained in frame with V and J, and every other rearrangement was called non-productive. CDR3 was defined by IMGT convention, running from the second conserved V-encoded cysteine to the conserved J-encoded phenylalanine. In an earlier analysis of roughly 610 of the donors, sequences lacking an unambiguous match to a single V gene segment were excluded. In an earlier analysis of a few hundred of the donors, V segments were called functional above 56.7% productive rearrangements and were called segregating when the between-donor standard deviation exceeded 5%. To diagnose cytomegalovirus status from the catalog of TCR beta chain sequences, a statistical classification framework was built. V and J gene assignment, in a later analysis, came from comparing TCR nucleotide sequences with IMGT/GENE-DB human TR gene sequences. In a later analysis, CDR3 sequences and most-parsimonious VDJ recombination scenarios were assigned using the TCRdist pipeline. A later analysis defined each TCR beta chain by its CDR3 amino acid sequence plus V-gene family, and excluded reads lacking a unique V-gene family. In a later analysis, around 650 highly shared, low-generation-probability nucleotide sequences were removed to address suspected cross-contamination and a sequencing artifact. In a later analysis, a clonal expansion index was calculated for each public chain from normalized within-repertoire ranks of inferred template counts. In a later analysis, generation probabilities were computed using a VDJ recombination model fitted to out-of-frame rearrangements, and the results were checked against IGoR. Hypergeometric tests were used in a later analysis to score TCR-TCR, TCR-HLA and TCR-CMV co-occurrence, with a repertoire-size bias correction applied to the TCR pairs. In a later analysis, false discovery rates were estimated by permuting HLA or CMV assignments 20 times. In a later analysis, co-occurring TCRs were grouped using DBSCAN, and TCRdist sequence similarity was added for clustering within HLA-allele-positive subsets. Repertoires with fewer than 30,000 or more than 120,000 public chains were left out of co-occurrence clustering, as were about five repertoires with anomalous nucleotide sharing. TCRdb limited this immuneACCESS table to in-frame rearrangements with V and J called. A share of clones is missing; checked studies link under half to unresolved V genes, and the rest is unexplained. Clone size and the V and J calls come from that table; the DNA yielded D and trimming. The sample table shows roughly 200,000 clones, and approximately 86% are seen once. The ten largest clones represent more than 1% of the sample.

In total, more than 500 healthy bone marrow donors made up the cohort. At the time of sampling, all cohort members were nominally healthy, though unrecorded immune exposures were likely present. The donor was CMV seronegative and belonged to the group of several hundred seronegative cohort members. A peripheral blood sample was provided by each donor, and peripheral blood mononuclear cells were used for TCR beta sequencing. Genomic DNA extraction from the blood cell samples was performed with the Qiagen DNeasy Blood Extraction Kit. There are 16 amino acids in the CDR3, from cysteine to phenylalanine inclusive. The read is trimmed to its CDR3 DNA, 48 bases read in frame from base 1. After removal of 0 bases from V and 7 bases from J, the junction retains 4 bases not matched to a gene. CDR1 and CDR2, per the germline V gene, are SGHRS and YFSETQ. The data belong to a study of cytomegalovirus exposure and HLA in healthy donors (TCRdb year 2017). Broadly, across the study: In an earlier analysis of under 750 of the donors, roughly 300 Gb of sequence data and some 100 million unique TCR beta sequences from approximately 180 million T cells were reported. The later analysis used no new phenotypic data to find candidate immune exposures, relying instead on TCR beta sequences and their occurrence across donors. Besides the first cohort of approximately 710 subjects, a separate validation cohort made up of over a hundred different subjects was used. In an earlier analysis of 550 to 700 of the donors, high-throughput TCR beta sequencing was used to judge whether each TCR beta V gene segment behaved as functional or pseudogenic. The number of donors typed differed by locus, with about 620-630 for A, B, C, DRB1 and DQB1, 522 for DQA1, nearly 610 for DPA1, and some 440 for DPB1. The study was designed to test whether signatures of past pathogen exposure could be identified by cataloging public T cell receptors. All discovery cohort repertoires had been generated on a single sequencing platform. Among roughly 400 genotyped donors of the cohort, an average of approximately 220,000 unique TCR beta nucleotide sequences was sequenced per donor, of which about 20% were non-productive. Of the 300 to 500 genotyped donors, less than 90% were placed in the genetic ancestry cluster associated with self-reported Caucasian donors. A later genetic analysis used genome-wide SNP genotypes for about three fifths of the 666 donors, treating that subset as a discovery cohort. Approximately 300 gigabases of sequencing data and around 90 million unique TCR sequences made up an early release that covered fewer than 650 HLA-typed donors. The T cell repertoires of under 700 subjects were profiled by immunosequencing and related to cytomegalovirus serostatus. Donor age, sex, ethnicity and CMV serostatus were collected together with the repertoire data. Both class I and class II loci were covered by HLA typing, at four-digit resolution. Roughly 5 DR-DQ haplotypes were treated as single units for association and clustering because of strong linkage in the cohort. A later analysis re-analyzed previously published TCR beta repertoires from 500 to 700 donors and added high-resolution HLA genotyping to study TCR occurrence patterns. High-throughput TCR immunosequencing, statistical association of individual TCRs with disease status, and machine learning were combined to predict cytomegalovirus infection status. Overall study results and their limits: In a later analysis, the rate of TCR association differed among HLA loci, with DRB1 alleles having the most associated TCRs and HLA-C alleles having the fewest. CMV serostatus was the only immune exposure information available for the cohort. When HLA alleles, especially DR and DQ, strongly co-occurred, attributing TCR associations to individual alleles was difficult. In the study, approximately 150 TCR beta chains were listed as associated with cytomegalovirus. A group of highly shared sequence variants was considered likely to be a technical artifact of the sequencing pipeline. In this cohort, only TCR beta chains were sequenced, and detectable features were limited by the absence of alpha or paired-chain data. At a false discovery rate of 0.05, a later analysis linked about 16,000 TCR beta sequences to specific HLA alleles. Across donors, most TCR sequences were observed very rarely, whereas some public TCRs were present in many individuals. A later analysis found that most CMV-associated TCR beta chains appeared HLA-restricted, with HLA associations seemingly driven largely by CMV exposure. V-gene and J-gene trimming of TCR beta chains was associated with a missense DCLRE1C variant in a later genetic analysis, and the association was replicated in an independent cohort. The presence/absence analyses assumed that sequencing depth was roughly uniform across donors, and that assumption may not be true. Seventeen rarely observed V segments, including chromosome 9 orphons, were excluded from the earlier analysis of a few hundred of the donors because counts were too low. In a later analysis, HLA-associated TCR beta chains were found to be more clonally expanded and to have lower generation probabilities than equally common non-associated chains. The authors suggested that the approach could potentially be extended to other disease states and immunological phenotypes. In vitro tests confirmed that three of the cytomegalovirus-associated TCR beta chains recognize cytomegalovirus antigens. A further reported finding was that TCR beta sequences accurately predicted the HLA-A and HLA-B alleles for most subjects in the first cohort. The classifier was reported to diagnose cytomegalovirus status with high specificity and sensitivity in both the original cohort and the validation cohort. In an earlier analysis of 587 of the donors, most TCR beta V segments appeared in productive rearrangements about 87% or about 30% of the time, broadly matching IMGT annotations. Because HLA typing was missing for some donors at each locus, association tests included only the typed subset. Several of the top co-occurrence clusters appeared to be linked to parvovirus B19, influenza, CMV and Epstein-Barr virus, according to a later analysis. The 87-base-pair reads could not distinguish some IMGT-functional V segments, including TRBV6-2 and TRBV6-3, so those segments were excluded. Correlated functional status among segregating V segments might reflect linkage disequilibrium, but an unknown experimental factor could not be ruled out. In a later genetic analysis, fewer N-insertions in productive TCRs were reported among donors in an Asian-associated ancestry cluster than the approximately 710-donor mean.

The sequence links TRBV5-1 to TRBJ2-2, with TRBD1 identical over 12 junction bases. The sequence was collected from a boy between 2 and 10 years old in good health and CMV-seronegative. The sequencing input was PBMCs. The CDR3 is CASSLAGTGGGGELFF. The nucleotides read TGCGCCAGCAGCTTGGCCGGGACAGGGGGCGGCGGGGAGCTGTTTTTT.